The 5 T cell receptor beta chains presented below share a single source sample, sequenced in a study of blood T cell repertoires in COVID-19. Some clones are missing from TCRdb's copy, which holds only in-frame ones; the method was immunoSEQ multiplex PCR. This table has under 150,000 clones, approximately 83% appearing once. Sequences were obtained from peripheral blood. Receptors originate from a woman aged 55 to 70 with COVID-19, enrolled during active disease.

The CDR3 is CAWSVPGARTDTQYF. The CDR3 region has the DNA TGTGCCTGGAGTGTACCAGGGGCTCGCACAGATACGCAGTATTTT. V usage is TRBV30 and J usage is TRBJ2-3; weak D call: TRBD1 (6 bases). Deletions cut 0 bases from V and 1 base from J, with 11 bases between. Germline-derived CDR1 and CDR2 are GTSNPN and SVGIG (reference sequence). The CDR3 contains 15 residues.

This clone turned up a few times. This rearrangement joins TRBV7-9 to TRBJ2-7, with a possible D match to TRBD1 (5 bases). Trimming cost V 0 bases and J 6 bases, with 15 bases left between them. Germline CDR1 SEHNR, CDR2 FQNEAQ (reference sequence). The CDR3 has 15 amino acids. CDR3 coding DNA: TGTGCCAGCAGCTTAGCCCAGTCAGGGCGCTCCGAGCAGTACTTC. Translating it yields CASSLAQSGRSEQYF.

This clone was counted a few times. The chain uses TRBV2 and TRBJ2-7, with 9 bases fitting TRBD2. This CDR3 comprises 14 residues. Germline values: CDR1 SNHLY, CDR2 FYNNEI. Losses at the gene ends were 5 bases for V and 2 bases for J; bases not matched to a gene: 4. The CDR3 DNA reads TGTGCCAGCAGTAGGGCTAGCGGGGCCTACGAGCAGTACTTC. It encodes CASSRASGAYEQYF.

This chain uses TRBV3-1 (or the pseudogene TRBV3-2) with TRBJ1-4; 7 bases are a match to TRBD1. The V gene end was trimmed by 3 bases and the J gene end by 8 bases; junction bases not matched to a gene: 9. The CDR3 length is 15 residues. Germline assignment: CDR1 LGHDT and CDR2 YNNKEL (reference sequence). The CDR3 DNA reads TGTGCCAGCAGCCACCGCGGGACAGTCATAGAAAAACTGTTTTTT. This translates into CASSHRGTVIEKLFF.

The chain links TRBV7-6 to TRBJ1-5; 8 bases fit TRBD1. There are 15 residues in the CDR3. The ends lost 5 bases at V and 2 bases at J; junction bases unmatched: 5. The germline CDR1 and CDR2 sequences are SGHVS and FNYEAQ. The DNA of the CDR3 is TGTGCCAGCAGCCCACAGGGGGGAGGCAATCAGCCCCAGCATTTT. Residues: CASSPQGGGNQPQHF. Variable domain in full (rest from reference TRBV7-6 and TRBJ1-5): GAGVSQSPRYKVTKRGQDVALRCDPISGHVSLYWYRQALGQGPEFLTYFNYEAQQDKSGLPNDRFSAERPEGSISTLTIQRTEQRDSAMYRCASSPQGGGNQPQHFGDGTRLSIL.